This TCR beta chain was captured in a study of cytomegalovirus exposure and HLA in healthy donors. Notes on the study in general: In vitro confirmation showed three CMV-associated chains to be CMV antigen specific. More clonal expansion characterized HLA-associated TCR beta chains than equally common others in a later analysis. An assumption of roughly uniform sequencing depth across donors underlay the presence/absence analyses. Most subjects had HLA-A and HLA-B alleles reportedly predicted accurately by TCR beta sequences.

V gave up 5 bases and J gave up 2 bases; unmatched junction bases: 9. Germline CDR1 reads SNHLY; CDR2 reads FYNNEI. The CDR3 covers 16 residues. This clone showed up just once. The target antigen is unknown. Primers for the PCR totalled 60 Vbeta and 13 Jbeta. Using immunoSEQ multiplex PCR, the repertoire was profiled, and TCRdb retains in-frame clones only, with some absent. This sample has more than 150,000 clones, with 80% to 90% found just once. The source is a man between 18 and 29 years old in good health and CMV-seropositive. The V gene is TRBV2, the J gene TRBJ1-5, with TRBD1 identical over 7 bases. What was sequenced was PBMCs. For the CDR3, the DNA is TGTGCCAGCAGTACAGGGGCGAATTTGGGCAATCAGCCCCAGCATTTT. Translation: CASSTGANLGNQPQHF.